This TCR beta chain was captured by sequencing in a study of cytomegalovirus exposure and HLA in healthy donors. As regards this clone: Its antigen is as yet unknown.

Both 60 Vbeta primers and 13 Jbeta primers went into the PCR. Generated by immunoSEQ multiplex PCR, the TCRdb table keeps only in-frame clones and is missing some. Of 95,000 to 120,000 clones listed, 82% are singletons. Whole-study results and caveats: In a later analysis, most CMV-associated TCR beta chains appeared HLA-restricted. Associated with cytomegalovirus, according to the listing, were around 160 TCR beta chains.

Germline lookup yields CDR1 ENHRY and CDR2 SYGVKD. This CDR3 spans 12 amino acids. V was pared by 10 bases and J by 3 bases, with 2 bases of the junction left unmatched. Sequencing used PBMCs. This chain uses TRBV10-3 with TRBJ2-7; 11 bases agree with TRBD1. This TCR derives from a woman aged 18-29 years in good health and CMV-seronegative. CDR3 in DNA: TGTGCCACCGGGACAGGGGGCTACGAGCAGTACTTC. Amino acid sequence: CATGTGGYEQYF.